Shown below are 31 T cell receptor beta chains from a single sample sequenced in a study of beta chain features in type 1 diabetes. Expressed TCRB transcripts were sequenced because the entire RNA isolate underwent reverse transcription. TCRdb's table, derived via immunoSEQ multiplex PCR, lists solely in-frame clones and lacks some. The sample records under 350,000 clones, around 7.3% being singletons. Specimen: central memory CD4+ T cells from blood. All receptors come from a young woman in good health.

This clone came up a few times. The CDR3: CASARGGARTDTQYF. Written as DNA, the CDR3 is TGTGCTAGTGCCCGGGGGGGGGCCCGCACAGATACGCAGTATTTT. This sequence joins TRBV12-5 and TRBJ2-3; TRBD2 aligns across 8 bases. V lost 7 bases to trimming and J lost 1 base; unmatched junction nucleotides: 7. CDR1 is LGHNT and CDR2 is FRNRAP in the germline V gene. CDR3 length equals 15 residues.

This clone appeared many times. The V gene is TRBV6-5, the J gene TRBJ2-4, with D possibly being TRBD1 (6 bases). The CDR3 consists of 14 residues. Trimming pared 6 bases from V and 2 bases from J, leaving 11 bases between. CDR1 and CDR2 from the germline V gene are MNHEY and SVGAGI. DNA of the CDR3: TGTGCCAGCAGACAGGGTGGGTCCAAAAACATTCAGTACTTC. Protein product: CASRQGGSKNIQYF.

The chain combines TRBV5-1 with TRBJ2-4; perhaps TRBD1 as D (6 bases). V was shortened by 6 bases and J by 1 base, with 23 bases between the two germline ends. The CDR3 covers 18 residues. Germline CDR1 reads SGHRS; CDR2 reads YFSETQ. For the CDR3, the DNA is TGCGCCAGCATGTCGTCGCCAGGGGAGATCCGGGCCAAAAACATTCAGTACTTC. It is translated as CASMSSPGEIRAKNIQYF.

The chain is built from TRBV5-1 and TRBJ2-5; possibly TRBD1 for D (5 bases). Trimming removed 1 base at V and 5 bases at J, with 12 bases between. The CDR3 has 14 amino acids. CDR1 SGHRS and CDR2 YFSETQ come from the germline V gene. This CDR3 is CASSLMTAGETQYF. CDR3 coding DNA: TGCGCCAGCAGCTTGATGACAGCAGGGGAGACCCAGTACTTC. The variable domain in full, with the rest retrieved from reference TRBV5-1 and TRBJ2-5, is KAGVTQTPRYLIKTRGQQVTLSCSPISGHRSVSWYQQTPGQGLQFLFEYFSETQRNKGNFPGRFSGRQFSNSRSEMNVSTLELGDSALYLCASSLMTAGETQYFGPGTRLLVL.

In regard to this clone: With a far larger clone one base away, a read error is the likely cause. In nucleotides, the CDR3 is TGTGCCAGCAGCTCTTACACAGATACGCAGTATTTT. It encodes CASSSYTDTQYF. The chain joins TRBV11-3 to TRBJ2-3; unclear D gene. Germline V gene lookup returns CDR1 SGHNT and CDR2 YENEEA. This CDR3 has 12 residues. Trimming took 4 bases from V and 2 from J, leaving 4 bases between them.

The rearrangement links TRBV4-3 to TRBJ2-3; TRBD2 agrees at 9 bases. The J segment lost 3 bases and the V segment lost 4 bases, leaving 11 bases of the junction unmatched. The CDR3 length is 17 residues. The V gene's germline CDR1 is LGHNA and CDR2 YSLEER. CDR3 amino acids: CASSRSLAGSLTDTQYF. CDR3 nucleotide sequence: TGCGCCAGCAGCCGTTCACTAGCGGGTTCTTTGACAGATACGCAGTATTTT.

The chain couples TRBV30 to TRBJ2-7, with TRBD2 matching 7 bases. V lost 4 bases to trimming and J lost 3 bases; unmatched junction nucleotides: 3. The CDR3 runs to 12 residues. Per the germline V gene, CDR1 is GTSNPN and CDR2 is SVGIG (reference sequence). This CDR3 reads CAWKGGSYEQYF. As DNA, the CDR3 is TGTGCCTGGAAGGGCGGGAGCTACGAGCAGTACTTC.

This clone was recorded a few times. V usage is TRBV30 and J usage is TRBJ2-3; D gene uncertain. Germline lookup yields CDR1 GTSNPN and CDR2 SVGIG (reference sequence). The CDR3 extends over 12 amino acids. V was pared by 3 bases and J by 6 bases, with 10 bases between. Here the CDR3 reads CAWSKGRDTQYF. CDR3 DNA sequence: TGTGCCTGGAGCAAAGGTCGGGATACGCAGTATTTT.

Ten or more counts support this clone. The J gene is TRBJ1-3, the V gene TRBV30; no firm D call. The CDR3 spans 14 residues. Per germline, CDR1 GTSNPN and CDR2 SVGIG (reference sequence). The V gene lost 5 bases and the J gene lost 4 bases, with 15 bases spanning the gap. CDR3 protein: CAWGRPAGGNTIYF. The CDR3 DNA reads TGTGCCTGGGGACGTCCAGCAGGAGGAAACACCATATATTTT.

In nucleotides, the CDR3 is TGTGCCAGCAGCCCAACCACAGGGTTCAACACCGGGGAGCTGTTTTTT. It specifies CASSPTTGFNTGELFF. This rearrangement joins TRBV7-8 to TRBJ2-2; TRBD1 is a possible D gene (6 bases). V was cut by 5 bases and J by 2 bases, with 15 bases left in between. The CDR3 is 16 residues long. The germline V gene encodes CDR1 SGHVS and CDR2 FQNEAQ.

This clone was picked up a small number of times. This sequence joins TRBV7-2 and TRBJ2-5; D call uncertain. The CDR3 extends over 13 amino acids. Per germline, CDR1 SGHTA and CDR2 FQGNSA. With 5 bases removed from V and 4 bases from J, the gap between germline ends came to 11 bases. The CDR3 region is CASSLRPLETQYF. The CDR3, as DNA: TGTGCCAGCAGCCTTAGGCCATTAGAGACCCAGTACTTC. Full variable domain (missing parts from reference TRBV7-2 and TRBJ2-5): GAGVSQSPSNKVTEKGKDVELRCDPISGHTALYWYRQSLGQGLEFLIYFQGNSAPDKSGLPSDRFSAERTGGSVSTLTIQRTQQEDSAVYLCASSLRPLETQYFGPGTRLLVL.

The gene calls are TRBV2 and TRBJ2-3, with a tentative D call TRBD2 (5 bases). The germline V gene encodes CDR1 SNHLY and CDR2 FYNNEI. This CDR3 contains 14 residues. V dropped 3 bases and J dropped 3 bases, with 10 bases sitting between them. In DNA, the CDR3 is TGTGCCAGCAGTGATACCCTAGCAACAGATACGCAGTATTTT. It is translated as CASSDTLATDTQYF.

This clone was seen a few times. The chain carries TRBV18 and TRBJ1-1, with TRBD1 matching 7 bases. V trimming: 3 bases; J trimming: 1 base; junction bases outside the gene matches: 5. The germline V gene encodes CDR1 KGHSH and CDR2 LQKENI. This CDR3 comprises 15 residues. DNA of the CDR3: TGTGCCAGCTCACCCGGACAGGCCGCGAACACTGAAGCTTTCTTT. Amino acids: CASSPGQAANTEAFF.

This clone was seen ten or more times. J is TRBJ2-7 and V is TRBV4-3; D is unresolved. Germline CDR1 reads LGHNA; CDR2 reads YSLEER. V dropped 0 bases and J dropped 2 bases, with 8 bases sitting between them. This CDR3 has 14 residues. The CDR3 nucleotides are TGCGCCAGCAGCCAAGAGATGGCCCCCTACGAGCAGTACTTC. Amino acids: CASSQEMAPYEQYF.

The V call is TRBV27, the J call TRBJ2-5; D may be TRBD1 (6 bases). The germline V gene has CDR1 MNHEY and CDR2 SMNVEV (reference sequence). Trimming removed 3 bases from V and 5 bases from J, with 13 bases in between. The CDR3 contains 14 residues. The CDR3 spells CASSFAGVSETQYF. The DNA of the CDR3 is TGTGCCAGCAGTTTCGCAGGGGTTTCGGAGACCCAGTACTTC.

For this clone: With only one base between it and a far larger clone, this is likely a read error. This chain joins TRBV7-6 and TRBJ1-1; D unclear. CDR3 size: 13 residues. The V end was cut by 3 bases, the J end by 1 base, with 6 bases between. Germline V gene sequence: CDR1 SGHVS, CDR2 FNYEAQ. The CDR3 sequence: CASSFNPNTEAFF. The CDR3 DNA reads TGTGCCAGCAGCTTCAACCCGAACACTGAAGCTTTCTTT. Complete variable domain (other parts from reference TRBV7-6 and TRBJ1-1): GAGVSQSPRYKVTKRGQDVALRCDPISGHVSLYWYRQALGQGPEFLTYFNYEAQQDKSGLPNDRFSAERPEGSISTLTIQRTEQRDSAMYRCASSFNPNTEAFFGQGTRLTVV.

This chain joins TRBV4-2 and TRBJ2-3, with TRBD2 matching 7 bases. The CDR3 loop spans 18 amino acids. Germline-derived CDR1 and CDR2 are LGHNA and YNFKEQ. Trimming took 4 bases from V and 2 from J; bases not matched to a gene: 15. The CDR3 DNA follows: TGTGCCAGCAGCCGTCAGGGCGGGAGAGGTCGCGACACAGATACGCAGTATTTT. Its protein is CASSRQGGRGRDTDTQYF.

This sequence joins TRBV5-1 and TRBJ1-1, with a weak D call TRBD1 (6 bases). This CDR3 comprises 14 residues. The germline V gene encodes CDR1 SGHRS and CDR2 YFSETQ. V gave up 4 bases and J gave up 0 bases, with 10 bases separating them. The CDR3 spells CASSPDRMNTEAFF. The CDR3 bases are TGCGCCAGCAGCCCAGACAGGATGAACACTGAAGCTTTCTTT.

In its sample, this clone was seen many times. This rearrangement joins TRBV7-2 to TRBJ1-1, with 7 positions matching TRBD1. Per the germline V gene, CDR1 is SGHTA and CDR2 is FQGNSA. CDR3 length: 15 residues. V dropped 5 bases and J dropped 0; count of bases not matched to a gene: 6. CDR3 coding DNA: TGTGCCAGCAGCCCGCACGGACAGGTGAACACTGAAGCTTTCTTT. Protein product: CASSPHGQVNTEAFF.

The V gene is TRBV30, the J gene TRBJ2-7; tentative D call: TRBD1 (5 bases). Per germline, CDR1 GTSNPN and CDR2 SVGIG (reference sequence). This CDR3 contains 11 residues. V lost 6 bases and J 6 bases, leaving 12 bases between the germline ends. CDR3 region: CACQKGSEQYF. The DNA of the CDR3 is TGTGCCTGCCAAAAGGGGTCCGAGCAGTACTTC.

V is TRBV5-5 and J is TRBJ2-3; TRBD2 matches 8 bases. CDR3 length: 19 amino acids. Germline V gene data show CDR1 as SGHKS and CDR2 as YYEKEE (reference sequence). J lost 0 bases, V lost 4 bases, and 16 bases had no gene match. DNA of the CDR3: TGTGCCAGCAGCCCAACCAGCCTAGTAGCGGGGACTAGCACAGATACGCAGTATTTT. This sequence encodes CASSPTSLVAGTSTDTQYF.

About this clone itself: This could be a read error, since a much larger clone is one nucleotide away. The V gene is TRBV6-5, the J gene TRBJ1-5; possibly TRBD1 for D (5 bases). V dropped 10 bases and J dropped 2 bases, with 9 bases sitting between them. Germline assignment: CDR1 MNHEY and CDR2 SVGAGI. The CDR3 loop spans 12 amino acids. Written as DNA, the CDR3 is TGTGCCACCGGGGGTGGCAATCAGCCCCAGCATTTT. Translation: CATGGGNQPQHF.

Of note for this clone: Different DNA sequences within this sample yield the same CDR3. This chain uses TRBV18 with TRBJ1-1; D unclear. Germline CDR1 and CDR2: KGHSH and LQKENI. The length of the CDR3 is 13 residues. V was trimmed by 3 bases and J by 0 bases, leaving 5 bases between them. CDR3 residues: CASSPGVNTEAFF. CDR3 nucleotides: TGTGCCAGCTCACCCGGGGTGAACACTGAAGCTTTCTTT.

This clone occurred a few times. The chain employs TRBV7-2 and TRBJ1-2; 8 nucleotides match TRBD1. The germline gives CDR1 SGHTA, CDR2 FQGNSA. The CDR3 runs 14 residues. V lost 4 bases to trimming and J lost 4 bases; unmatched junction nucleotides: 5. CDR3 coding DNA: TGTGCCAGCAGCTCGGACAGGGCTATCTATGGCTACACCTTC. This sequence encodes CASSSDRAIYGYTF.

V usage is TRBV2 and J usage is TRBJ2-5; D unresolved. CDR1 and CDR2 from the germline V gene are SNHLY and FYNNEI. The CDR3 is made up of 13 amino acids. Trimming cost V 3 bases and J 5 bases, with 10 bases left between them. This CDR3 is CASSDLQRETQYF. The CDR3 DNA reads TGTGCCAGCAGTGATCTGCAGAGGGAGACCCAGTACTTC.

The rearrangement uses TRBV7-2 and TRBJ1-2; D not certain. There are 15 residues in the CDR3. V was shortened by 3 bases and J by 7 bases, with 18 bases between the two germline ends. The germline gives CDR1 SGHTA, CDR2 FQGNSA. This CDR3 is CASSFLAAPELGYTF. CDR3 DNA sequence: TGTGCCAGCAGCTTTCTTGCAGCGCCAGAACTTGGCTACACCTTC.

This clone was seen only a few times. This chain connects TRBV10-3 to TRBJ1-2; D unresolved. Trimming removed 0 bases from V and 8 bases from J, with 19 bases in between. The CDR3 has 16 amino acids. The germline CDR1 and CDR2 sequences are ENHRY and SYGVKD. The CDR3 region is CAISESIRLGTEGYTF. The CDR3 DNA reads TGTGCCATCAGTGAGTCGATTCGTCTGGGAACGGAAGGCTACACCTTC.

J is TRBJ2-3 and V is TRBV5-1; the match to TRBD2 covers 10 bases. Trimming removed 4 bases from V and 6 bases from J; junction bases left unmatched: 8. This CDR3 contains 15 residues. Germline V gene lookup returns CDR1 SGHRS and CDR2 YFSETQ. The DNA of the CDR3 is TGCGCCAGCAGCACAGGGACTAGCGCTTTGGATACGCAGTATTTT. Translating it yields CASSTGTSALDTQYF.

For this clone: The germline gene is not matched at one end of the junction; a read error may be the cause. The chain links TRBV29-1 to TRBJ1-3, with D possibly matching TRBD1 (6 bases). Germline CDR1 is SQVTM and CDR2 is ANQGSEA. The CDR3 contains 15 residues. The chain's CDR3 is CSAEQGIGTGNTIYF. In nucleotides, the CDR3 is TGCAGCGCTGAACAGGGAATAGGTACTGGAAACACCATATATTTT.

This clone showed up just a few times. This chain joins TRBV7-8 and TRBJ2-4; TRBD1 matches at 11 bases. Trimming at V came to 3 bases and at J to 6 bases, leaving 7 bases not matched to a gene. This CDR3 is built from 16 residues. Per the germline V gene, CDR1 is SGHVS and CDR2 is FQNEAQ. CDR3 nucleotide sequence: TGTGCCAGCAGCTTGGCGGACAGGGGGCGCCGAAACATTCAGTACTTC. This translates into CASSLADRGRRNIQYF.

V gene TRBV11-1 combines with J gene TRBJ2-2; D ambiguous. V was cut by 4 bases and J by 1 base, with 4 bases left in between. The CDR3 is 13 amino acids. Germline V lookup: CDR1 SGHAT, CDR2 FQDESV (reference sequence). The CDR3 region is CASSSKNTGELFF. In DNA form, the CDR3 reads TGTGCCAGCAGCTCGAAGAACACCGGGGAGCTGTTTTTT.